This T cell receptor (beta chain) derives from a study of blood T cell repertoires in COVID-19. Study in general: COVID-19 samples from acute and convalescent phases originated in the United States, Italy and Spain.

The CDR3 spans 17 residues. V lost 0 bases and J 2 bases, leaving 14 bases between the germline ends. The germline CDR1 and CDR2 sequences are LGHNA and YSLEER. Profiling relied on immunoSEQ multiplex PCR, and the TCRdb table lists in-frame clones only, not all of them. Of more than 15,000 clones listed, 87% are singletons. The clonotype was recovered from a human donor in a cohort sampled during active COVID-19. The source material was peripheral blood. V gene TRBV4-3 combines with J gene TRBJ2-4; a weak D match, TRBD2 (6 bases). The CDR3 region is CASSQEFTGGTKNIQYF. The CDR3 DNA follows: TGCGCCAGCAGCCAAGAATTCACAGGAGGGACCAAAAACATTCAGTACTTC.